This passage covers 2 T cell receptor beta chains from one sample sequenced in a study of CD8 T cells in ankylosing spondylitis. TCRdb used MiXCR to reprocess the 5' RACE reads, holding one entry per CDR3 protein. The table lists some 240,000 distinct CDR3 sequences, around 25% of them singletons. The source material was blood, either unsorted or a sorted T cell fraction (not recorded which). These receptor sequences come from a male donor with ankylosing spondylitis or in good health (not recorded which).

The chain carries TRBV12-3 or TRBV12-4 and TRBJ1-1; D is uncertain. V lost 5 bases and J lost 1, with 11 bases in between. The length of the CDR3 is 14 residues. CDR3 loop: CASSTRRWNTEAFF. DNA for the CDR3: TGTGCCAGCAGTACCCGTCGATGGAACACTGAAGCTTTCTTT.

In DNA form, the CDR3 reads TGTGCCAGCAGCTTGGGGTTCTCCTCACCCGCGAACACCGGGGAGCTGTTTTTT. It specifies CASSLGFSSPANTGELFF. The V call is TRBV5-6, the J call TRBJ2-2; D unresolved. From germline, CDR1 is SGHDT and CDR2 YYEEEE. The CDR3 is 18 amino acids. Trimming removed 0 bases at V and 0 bases at J, with 15 bases between.